This is a list of T cell receptor beta chains from one sample in a study of blood T cell repertoires in COVID-19. Produced via immunoSEQ multiplex PCR; TCRdb's table is partial and in-frame only. The sample shows under 200,000 clones, approximately 85% of them seen only once. Sequencing was carried out using peripheral blood. The receptors were sampled from a woman aged 55-69 years with COVID-19, enrolled during active disease. Both conserved end residues are part of each CDR3. The D gene is left open where the match is weak. Not all rows give a size; the values are once, few, many and, for expanded clones, a class.

CDR3nt	CDR3aa	v_gene	abundance	len	d_gene	j_gene
TGTGCCTGGAGTGTACTAGCGGGAGATTACTACGAGCAGTACTTC	CAWSVLAGDYYEQYF	TRBV30	-	15	TRBD2	TRBJ2-7
TGTGCCAGCACCCTTACAGGGTACGGCTACACCTTC	CASTLTGYGYTF	TRBV6-5	-	12	-	TRBJ1-2
TGTGCCAGCAGTTACAGGGGGCTGTTTGGGGCCAACGTCCTGACTTTC	CASSYRGLFGANVLTF	TRBV6-2/TRBV6-3	-	16	TRBD1	TRBJ2-6
TGTGCCTGGAGCGAGACTAATGAAAAACTGTTTTTT	CAWSETNEKLFF	TRBV30	-	12	-	TRBJ1-4
TGTGCCAGCAGCTTACGCCCACAAGCGCGTCAGACCGACGAGCAGTACTTC	CASSLRPQARQTDEQYF	TRBV7-9	-	17	-	TRBJ2-7
TGTGCCAGCAGCATTGGACTAGCGGGGGGAGAAGAGACCCAGTACTTC	CASSIGLAGGEETQYF	TRBV5-4	-	16	TRBD2	TRBJ2-5
TGTGCCAGCAGTTACAGTCCCAGCTCCTACGAGCAGTACTTC	CASSYSPSSYEQYF	TRBV6-5	-	14	-	TRBJ2-7
TGTGCCAGCACCCGGACTAGCGGCACAGATACGCAGTATTTT	CASTRTSGTDTQYF	TRBV28	-	14	TRBD2	TRBJ2-3
TGTGCCAGCAGCTGGGCCCATAGCGGCGCAGATACGCAGTATTTT	CASSWAHSGADTQYF	TRBV5-4	once	15	-	TRBJ2-3
TGTGCCAGCAGCAAATTAGGGCAGGGCGGAGAAGCTTTCTTT	CASSKLGQGGEAFF	TRBV21-1	-	14	-	TRBJ1-1
TGTGCCAGCAGTTACTCGCGGGGGGCGATGGACACCGGGGAGCTGTTTTTT	CASSYSRGAMDTGELFF	TRBV6-2/TRBV6-3	-	17	TRBD2	TRBJ2-2
TGTGCCATCAGTGACTTGGCTAGCGGGAGTAAAGGGGAGACCCAGTACTTC	CAISDLASGSKGETQYF	TRBV10-3	-	17	TRBD2	TRBJ2-5
TGTGCCAGCAGTGAAGCGCTTCCAGGCTCCTATGGCTACACCTTC	CASSEALPGSYGYTF	TRBV2	many	15	-	TRBJ1-2
TGTGCCAGCAGTTTGGGTGGAGTGGATGGCTACACCTTC	CASSLGGVDGYTF	TRBV12-3/TRBV12-4	few	13	-	TRBJ1-2
TGTGCCAGCAGTTCTTGGACAGGGGGACAGAACACTGAAGCTTTCTTT	CASSSWTGGQNTEAFF	TRBV6-5	-	16	TRBD1	TRBJ1-1
TGTGCCAGCAGCCCCCGGGGGGGACAAGGGAATGGCTACACCTTC	CASSPRGGQGNGYTF	TRBV7-2	-	15	-	TRBJ1-2
TGCGCCAGCAGCTTGAGGATAGCGGACCCCCGCACAGATACGCAGTATTTT	CASSLRIADPRTDTQYF	TRBV5-1	-	17	-	TRBJ2-3
TGTGCCAGCAGCCAAGTCCCAGGGACAGGCGCATACCAAGAGACCCAGTACTTC	CASSQVPGTGAYQETQYF	TRBV14	-	18	TRBD1	TRBJ2-5
TGTGCCAGTAGTATGGACAGGGGGCCAAGGACTGAAGCTTTCTTT	CASSMDRGPRTEAFF	TRBV19	many	15	TRBD1	TRBJ1-1
TGCAGCGTTGGGCTAGCGGGGGGATTGAACACCGGGGAGCTGTTTTTT	CSVGLAGGLNTGELFF	TRBV29-1	-	16	TRBD2	TRBJ2-2
TGTGCCAGCAGTTACGGGATGTTCCAGGGAAACGGCTACACCTTC	CASSYGMFQGNGYTF	TRBV6-5	-	15	-	TRBJ1-2
TGTGCCAGCAGTGAAGGGGGACAGGTCCTCATGAACACTGAAGCTTTCTTT	CASSEGGQVLMNTEAFF	TRBV2	-	17	TRBD1	TRBJ1-1
TGTGCCAGCAGTCTGGGTTGGGGGGAGCGAGATACGCAGTATTTT	CASSLGWGERDTQYF	TRBV27	once	15	-	TRBJ2-3
TGTGCCAGCAGACGTGGCGGCGAGCAGTACTTC	CASRRGGEQYF	TRBV6-5	once	11	-	TRBJ2-7
TGTGCCAGCAGCCTAATACGGGACTCTTACAATGAGCAGTTCTTC	CASSLIRDSYNEQFF	TRBV5-6	-	15	-	TRBJ2-1
TGCAGCGTTGCTCGACTAGTGAACACTGAAGCTTTCTTT	CSVARLVNTEAFF	TRBV29-1	-	13	-	TRBJ1-1
TGTGCCAGCCCTACGCCAGTAGCGGCACAAGAGACCCAGTACTTC	CASPTPVAAQETQYF	TRBV7-8	-	15	-	TRBJ2-5
TGCGCCAGCAGCTTGGGCCAGATATCCGGGGAGCTGTTTTTT	CASSLGQISGELFF	TRBV5-1	-	14	-	TRBJ2-2
TGTGCCAGCTCACCAAGGGACAGGGCCACAGATACGCAGTATTTT	CASSPRDRATDTQYF	TRBV18	-	15	TRBD1	TRBJ2-3
TGTGCCAGCAGCGTACCAGGGTCATCTGATGAGGAGCTGTTTTTT	CASSVPGSSDEELFF	TRBV9	many	15	-	TRBJ2-2
TGCAGTGCTAGGGCGGGGTACGAGCAGTACTTC	CSARAGYEQYF	TRBV20-1	-	11	-	TRBJ2-7
TGTGCCAGCTCACCACCGTCTTCCAGGTCCTACAATGAGCAGTTCTTC	CASSPPSSRSYNEQFF	TRBV18	-	16	-	TRBJ2-1
TGCGCCAGCAGCCAAGAAGGTGATAGCGGGAGTAACAATGAGCAGTTCTTC	CASSQEGDSGSNNEQFF	TRBV4-1	few	17	TRBD2	TRBJ2-1
TGTGCCAGCAGCGCATCGGGACAGTACTCACCCCTCCACTTT	CASSASGQYSPLHF	TRBV9	-	14	TRBD1	TRBJ1-6
TGTGCCAGCAGTTTAGGCCCCAGACAGGGCGCGGCTAACGCTGGGCAGTACTTC	CASSLGPRQGAANAGQYF	TRBV27	-	18	TRBD1	TRBJ2-7
TGTGCCAGTAGTCCACTCCGGACACCCACTGAAGCTTTCTTT	CASSPLRTPTEAFF	TRBV19	-	14	-	TRBJ1-1
TGTGCCAGCAGCTTAAGGGGACTAGCGGGGGAGAACACCGGGGAGCTGTTTTTT	CASSLRGLAGENTGELFF	TRBV7-3	-	18	TRBD2	TRBJ2-2
TGTGCCAGTAGTACGGGGAGGACGAACACTGAAGCTTTCTTT	CASSTGRTNTEAFF	TRBV19	-	14	-	TRBJ1-1
TGCGCCAGCAGCTTCAGTCCCAATTCTGGGGCCAACGTCCTGACTTTC	CASSFSPNSGANVLTF	TRBV5-1	-	16	-	TRBJ2-6
TGTGCCAGCAGCTTAGTGTCCGGGAGTAAGGGCTACACCTTC	CASSLVSGSKGYTF	TRBV7-8	few	14	-	TRBJ1-2
TGCGCCAGCAGCTCAGGACAGATTCAAGAGACCCAGTACTTC	CASSSGQIQETQYF	TRBV5-1	-	14	-	TRBJ2-5
TGTGCCAGCAGTGAAGCGCTGGGCGGGGGGTCAGAGACCCAGTACTTC	CASSEALGGGSETQYF	TRBV6-1	-	16	TRBD2	TRBJ2-5
TGTGCCAGCAGTTTGTGGGGCCGCGAGGACACTGAAGCTTTCTTT	CASSLWGREDTEAFF	TRBV28	few	15	-	TRBJ1-1
TGTGCCACCAGCCCTTCTGGAAACACCATATATTTT	CATSPSGNTIYF	TRBV24-1	-	12	-	TRBJ1-3
TGCGCCAGCAGCTCCCAGGGGTCTGGGGCCAACGTCCTGACTTTC	CASSSQGSGANVLTF	TRBV5-1	-	15	-	TRBJ2-6
TGTGCCAGCAGTGAGACTAGCGGGGGGGCCAAGAATACGCAGTATTTT	CASSETSGGAKNTQYF	TRBV2	-	16	TRBD2	TRBJ2-3
TGTGCCAGCAGCCAAGACCCCGGGGGACGGGGCTATGGCTACACCTTC	CASSQDPGGRGYGYTF	TRBV14	once	16	-	TRBJ1-2
TGTGCCAGCAGCACCCAGAGCGGACTAGCGGGAGGCGGGTACGAGCAGTACTTC	CASSTQSGLAGGGYEQYF	TRBV7-2	-	18	TRBD2	TRBJ2-7
TGTGCCAGCAGCTTAGATGTCCGGGAGGGCCGATATACGCAGTATTTT	CASSLDVREGRYTQYF	TRBV7-2	few	16	TRBD2	TRBJ2-3
TGTGCCAGCAGTCAACAGGGGGCTCCTAATTCACCCCTCCACTTT	CASSQQGAPNSPLHF	TRBV7-3	-	15	TRBD1	TRBJ1-6
TGTGCCAGTAGTATAACCAGGGAAACTGAAGCTTTCTTT	CASSITRETEAFF	TRBV19	few	13	-	TRBJ1-1
TGTGCCAGCAGCCAAGTAGAGAACACTGAAGCTTTCTTT	CASSQVENTEAFF	TRBV3-1/TRBV3-2	-	13	-	TRBJ1-1
TGTGCCAGCAGCACAAGGGGACAGGGTTCAGGTCCTACGCAGTATTTT	CASSTRGQGSGPTQYF	TRBV7-2	-	16	TRBD1	TRBJ2-3
TGTGCCAGCTCACGCGGGGACGGTGACACCGGGGAGCTGTTTTTT	CASSRGDGDTGELFF	TRBV18	-	15	-	TRBJ2-2